This TCR beta chain derives from a study of T cells expressing NK-cell markers. Study summary: Sorted CD3+CD56-NKG2C+, CD3+CD56+NKG2C- and CD3+CD56+NKG2C+ T cells were the source of the TCR beta repertoires. Seven HCMV-seropositive donors and one seronegative donor made up the eight sequenced donors.

As the method of synthesis, 5'RACE template switching with UMIs yielded TCR beta cDNA. After re-calling the 5' RACE reads, TCRdb lists one entry per CDR3 protein, DNA absent. This sample's clone table lists 550,000 to 600,000 distinct CDR3 sequences. General observations from the study: Each of 6 or 7 donors carried dominant NKG2C+ clonotypes accounting for about 1.0-7.0% of CD8+ T cells.

A remark on this clonotype: Antigen unknown.

Sequenced: blood T cells: a sorted CD56 or NKG2C T cell subset, CD4+ or CD8+ T cells, or bulk PBMC T cells (not recorded which). This sequence was found in a man aged 18 to 29 in good health.

CDR3 amino acids: CASTLIPLGLARNEQFF. The chain employs TRBV12-3 or TRBV12-4 and TRBJ2-1; TCRdb calls TRBD2, which cannot be checked without DNA. The CDR3 is made up of 17 amino acids.